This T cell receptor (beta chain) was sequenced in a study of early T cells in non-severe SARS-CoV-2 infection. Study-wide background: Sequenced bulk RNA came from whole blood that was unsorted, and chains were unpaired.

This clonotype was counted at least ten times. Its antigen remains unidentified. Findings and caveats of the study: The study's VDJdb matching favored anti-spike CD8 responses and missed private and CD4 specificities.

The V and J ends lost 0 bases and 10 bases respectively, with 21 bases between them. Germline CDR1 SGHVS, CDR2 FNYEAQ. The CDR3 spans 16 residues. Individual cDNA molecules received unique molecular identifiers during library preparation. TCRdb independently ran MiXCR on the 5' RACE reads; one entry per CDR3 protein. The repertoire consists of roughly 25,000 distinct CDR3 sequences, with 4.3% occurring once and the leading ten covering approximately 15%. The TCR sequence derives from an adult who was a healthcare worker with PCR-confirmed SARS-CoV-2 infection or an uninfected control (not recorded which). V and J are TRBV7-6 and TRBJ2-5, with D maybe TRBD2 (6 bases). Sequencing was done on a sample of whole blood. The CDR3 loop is CASSLAVTSLAGIQYF. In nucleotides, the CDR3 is TGTGCCAGCAGCTTAGCCGTTACTAGCCTCGCTGGGATCCAGTACTTC.